This TCR beta chain was sequenced in a study of OX40 agonist ivuxolimab in advanced cancers. Study-level information: Patients were dosed intravenously with ivuxolimab at 0.01 to 10 mg/kg every 2 weeks.

TCRdb's table, derived via immunoSEQ multiplex PCR, lists solely in-frame clones and lacks some. The sample includes 50,000 to 65,000 clones, 85% to 90% seen only once; the top ten take less than 2%. This receptor was taken from an adult with an advanced solid tumor such as melanoma, head and neck, liver or kidney cancer. The material was CD4+ or CD8+ T cells sorted from blood, obtained in a trial of the OX40 agonist ivuxolimab.

The CDR3 sequence: CASSRDRVYEQYF. DNA for the CDR3: TGTGCCAGCAGCCGGGACAGGGTATACGAGCAGTACTTC. V is TRBV25-1 and J is TRBJ2-7; 9 nucleotides line up with TRBD1. From germline, CDR1 is MGHDK and CDR2 SYGVNS. With 6 bases clipped from V and 4 bases from J, the junction kept 4 bases outside the gene matches. This CDR3 contains 13 residues.